This is a list of T cell receptor beta chains from one sample in a study of blood T cell repertoires in COVID-19. Produced via immunoSEQ multiplex PCR; TCRdb's table is partial and in-frame only. The table has approximately 150,000 clones, around 80% seen once. Material: peripheral blood. The receptors were gathered from a woman in her fifties or sixties in a cohort sampled during active or convalescent COVID-19. The CDR3 runs from the conserved cysteine through the conserved F or W. Clone sizes are given selectively: once, few, many, or a class where the clone is expanded.

once,TRBJ2-3,TRBV7-7,CASSPRAPGLAGVSTQYF
-,TRBJ2-2,TRBV27,CASSLGTSGGAGDTGELFF
-,TRBJ1-1,TRBV5-5,CASSDGDRVLTWTEAFF
-,TRBJ2-3,TRBV3-1/TRBV3-2,CASSQDPTRAAADTQYF
-,TRBJ1-1,TRBV4-3,CASSHQGAVNTEAFF
few,TRBJ2-7,TRBV6-5,CASSRLGTGSYEQYF
-,TRBJ1-1,TRBV14,CASSQYGVVTEAFF
-,TRBJ2-3,TRBV3-1/TRBV3-2,CASSARLAGPIAQYF
-,TRBJ1-5,TRBV19,CASSIGGLNQPQHF
-,TRBJ1-5,TRBV4-1,CASSQDFGGQPQHF
few,TRBJ2-5,TRBV7-3,CASSFSGGQETQYF
-,TRBJ2-7,TRBV9,CASSVGAGGHPYEQYF
-,TRBJ1-2,TRBV10-3,CAIMDVLEGGGYTF
once,TRBJ1-1,TRBV11-2,CASSLVMGSTEAFF
-,TRBJ1-5,TRBV5-6,CASSLLAGGNQPQHF
-,TRBJ1-2,TRBV19,CASRPQGNYGYTF
-,TRBJ2-4,TRBV19,CASSRGVAIQYF
few,TRBJ2-1,TRBV7-8,CASSLRRAGGPDEQFF
-,TRBJ2-7,TRBV7-8,CASSPDSVSYEQYF
-,TRBJ1-2,TRBV5-1,CASSFAGNYGYTF